This entry concerns a single T cell receptor (beta chain). Some clones are missing from TCRdb's copy, which holds only in-frame ones; the method was immunoSEQ multiplex PCR. Of approximately 70,000 clones listed, roughly 90% are singletons. V was shortened by 0 bases and J by 7 bases, with 13 bases between the two germline ends. Germline V gene sequence: CDR1 SGHAT, CDR2 FQNNGV. The length of the CDR3 is 15 residues. Patients were excluded for autoimmune disease history or systemic immunosuppression. Blood specimens came from baseline, cycle 4 day 1, and cycle 7 day 1. This entry belongs to a study of OX40 agonist ivuxolimab in advanced cancers. Looking at the study overall: Dose-escalation cases comprised hepatocellular carcinoma, melanoma, renal cell or head and neck cancer. It was permissible to have had prior anti-PD-1, anti-PD-L1 or anti-CTLA-4 therapy, and around 40% had some.

The rearrangement uses TRBV11-2 and TRBJ1-5; D call uncertain. This specimen consisted of CD4+ or CD8+ T cells sorted from blood, obtained in a trial of the OX40 agonist ivuxolimab. This sequence was found in an adult with an advanced solid tumor such as melanoma, head and neck, liver or kidney cancer. The CDR3 DNA is TGTGCCAGCAGCTTAGAGGGCATGCCGGGGCAGCCCCAGCATTTT. The encoded protein is CASSLEGMPGQPQHF.